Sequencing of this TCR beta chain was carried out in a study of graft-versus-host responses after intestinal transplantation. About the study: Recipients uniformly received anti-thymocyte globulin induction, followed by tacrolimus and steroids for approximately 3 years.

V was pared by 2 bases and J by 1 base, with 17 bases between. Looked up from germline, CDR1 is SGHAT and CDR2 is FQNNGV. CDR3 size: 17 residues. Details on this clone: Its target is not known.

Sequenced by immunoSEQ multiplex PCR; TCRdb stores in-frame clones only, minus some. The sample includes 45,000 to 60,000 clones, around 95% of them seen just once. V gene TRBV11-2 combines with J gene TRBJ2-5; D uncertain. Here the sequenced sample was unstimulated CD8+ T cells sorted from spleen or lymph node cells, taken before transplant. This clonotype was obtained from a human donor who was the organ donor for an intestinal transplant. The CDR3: CASSLPSEAQFQETQYF. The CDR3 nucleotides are TGTGCCAGCAGCTTACCGTCAGAAGCCCAGTTCCAAGAGACCCAGTACTTC.